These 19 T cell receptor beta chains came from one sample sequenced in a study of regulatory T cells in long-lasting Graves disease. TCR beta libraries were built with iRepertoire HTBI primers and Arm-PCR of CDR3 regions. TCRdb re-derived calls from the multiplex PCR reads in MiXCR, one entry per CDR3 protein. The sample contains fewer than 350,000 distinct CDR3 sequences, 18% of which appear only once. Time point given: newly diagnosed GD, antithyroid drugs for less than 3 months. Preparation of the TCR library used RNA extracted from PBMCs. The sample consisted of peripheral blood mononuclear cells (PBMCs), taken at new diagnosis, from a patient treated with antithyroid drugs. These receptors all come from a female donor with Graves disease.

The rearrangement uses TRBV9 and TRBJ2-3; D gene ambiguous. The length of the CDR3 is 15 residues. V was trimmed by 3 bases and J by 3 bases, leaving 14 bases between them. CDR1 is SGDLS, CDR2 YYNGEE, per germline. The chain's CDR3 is CASSADLFGTDTQYF. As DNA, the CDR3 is TGTGCCAGCAGCGCGGACCTCTTCGGGACAGATACGCAGTATTTT.

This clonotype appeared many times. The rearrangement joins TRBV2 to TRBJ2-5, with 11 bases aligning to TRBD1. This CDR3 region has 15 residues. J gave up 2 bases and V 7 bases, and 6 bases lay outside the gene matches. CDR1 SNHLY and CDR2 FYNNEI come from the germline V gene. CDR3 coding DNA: TGTGCCAGCAATACTGGGACAGGGGGGCAAGAGACCCAGTACTTC. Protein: CASNTGTGGQETQYF. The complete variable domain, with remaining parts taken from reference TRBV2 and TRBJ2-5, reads EPEVTQTPSHQVTQMGQEVILRCVPISNHLYFYWYRQILGQKVEFLVSFYNNEISEKSEIFDDQFSVERPDGSNFTLKIRSTKLEDSAMYFCASNTGTGGQETQYFGPGTRLLVL.

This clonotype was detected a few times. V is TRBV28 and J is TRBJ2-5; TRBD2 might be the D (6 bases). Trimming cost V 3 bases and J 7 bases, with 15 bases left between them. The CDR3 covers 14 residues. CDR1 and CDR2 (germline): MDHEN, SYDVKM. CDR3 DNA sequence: TGTGCCAGCAGTTTCCGGGGGACTGAAGGGACCCAGTACTTC. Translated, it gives CASSFRGTEGTQYF. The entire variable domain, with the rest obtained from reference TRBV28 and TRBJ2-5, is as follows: DVKVTQSSRYLVKRTGEKVFLECVQDMDHENMFWYRQDPGLGLRLIYFSYDVKMKEKGDIPEGYSVSREKKERFSLILESASTNQTSMYLCASSFRGTEGTQYFGPGTRLLVL.

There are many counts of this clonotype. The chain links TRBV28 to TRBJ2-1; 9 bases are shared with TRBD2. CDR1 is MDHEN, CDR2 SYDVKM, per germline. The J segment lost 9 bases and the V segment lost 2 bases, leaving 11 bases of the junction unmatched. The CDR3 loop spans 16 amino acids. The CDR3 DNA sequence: TGTGCCAGCAGTTTAGGGAGCGGGAGGTCCCATGGTGAGCAGTTCTTC. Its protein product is CASSLGSGRSHGEQFF.

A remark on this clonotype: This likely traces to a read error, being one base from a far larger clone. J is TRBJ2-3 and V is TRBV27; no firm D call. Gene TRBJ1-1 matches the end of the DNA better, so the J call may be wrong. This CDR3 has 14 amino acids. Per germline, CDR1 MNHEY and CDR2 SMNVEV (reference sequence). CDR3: CASIPNPYSSEAFF. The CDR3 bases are TGTGCCAGCATTCCCAACCCCTACTCGTCTGAAGCTTTCTTT.

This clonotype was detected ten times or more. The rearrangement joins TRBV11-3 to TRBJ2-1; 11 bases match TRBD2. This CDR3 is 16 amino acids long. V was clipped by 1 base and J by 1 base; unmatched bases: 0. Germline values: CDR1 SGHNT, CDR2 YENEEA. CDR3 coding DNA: TGTGCCAGCAGCTTAGTAGCGGGAGGGTCCTACAATGAGCAGTTCTTC. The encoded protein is CASSLVAGGSYNEQFF.

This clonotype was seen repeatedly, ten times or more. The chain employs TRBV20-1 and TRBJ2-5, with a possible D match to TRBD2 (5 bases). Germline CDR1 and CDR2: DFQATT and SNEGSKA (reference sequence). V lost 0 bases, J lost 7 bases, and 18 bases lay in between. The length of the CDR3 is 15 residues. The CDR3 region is CSARDQWVGKRTQYF. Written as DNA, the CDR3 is TGCAGTGCTAGAGATCAATGGGTCGGGAAACGGACCCAGTACTTC.

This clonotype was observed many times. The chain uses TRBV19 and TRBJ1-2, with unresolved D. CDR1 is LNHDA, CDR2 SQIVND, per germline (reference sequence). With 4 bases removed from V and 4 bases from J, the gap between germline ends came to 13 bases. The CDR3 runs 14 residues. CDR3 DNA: TGTGCCAGTAGTACCGGACCGGACGGCTATGGCTACACCTTC. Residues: CASSTGPDGYGYTF.

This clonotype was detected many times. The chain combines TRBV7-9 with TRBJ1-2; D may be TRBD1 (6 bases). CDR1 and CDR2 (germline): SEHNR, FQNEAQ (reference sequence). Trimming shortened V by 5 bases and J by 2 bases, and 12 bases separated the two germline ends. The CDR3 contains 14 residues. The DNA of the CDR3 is TGTGCCAGCAGCCTTTCTGGACAGAACTATGGCTACACCTTC. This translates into CASSLSGQNYGYTF.

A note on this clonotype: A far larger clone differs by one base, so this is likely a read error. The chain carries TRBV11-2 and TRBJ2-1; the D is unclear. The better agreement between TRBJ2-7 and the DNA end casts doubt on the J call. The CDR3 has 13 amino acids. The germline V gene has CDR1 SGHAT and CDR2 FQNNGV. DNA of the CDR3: TGTGCCAGCAGCGCGACGGGTTACAATGAGCAGTACTTC. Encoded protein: CASSATGYNEQYF.

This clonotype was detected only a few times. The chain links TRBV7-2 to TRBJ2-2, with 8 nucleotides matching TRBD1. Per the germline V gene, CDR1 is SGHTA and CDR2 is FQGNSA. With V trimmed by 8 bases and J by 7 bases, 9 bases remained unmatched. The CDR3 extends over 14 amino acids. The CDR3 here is CASGPTGVIGELFF. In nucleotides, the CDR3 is TGTGCCAGCGGCCCGACAGGGGTAATCGGGGAGCTGTTTTTT.

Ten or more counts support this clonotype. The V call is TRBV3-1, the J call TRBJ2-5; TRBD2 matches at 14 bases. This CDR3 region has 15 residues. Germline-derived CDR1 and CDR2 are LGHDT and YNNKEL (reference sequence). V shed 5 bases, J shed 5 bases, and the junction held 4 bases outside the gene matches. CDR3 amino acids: CASSGTSGGEETQYF. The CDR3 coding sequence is TGTGCCAGCAGCGGGACTAGCGGGGGAGAGGAGACCCAGTACTTC.

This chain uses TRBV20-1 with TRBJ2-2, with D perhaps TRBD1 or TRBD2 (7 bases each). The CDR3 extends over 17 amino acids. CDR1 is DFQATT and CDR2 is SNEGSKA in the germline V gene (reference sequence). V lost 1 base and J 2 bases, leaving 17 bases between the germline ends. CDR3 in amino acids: CSARGQGGGGNTGELFF. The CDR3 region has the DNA TGCAGTGCTAGAGGCCAGGGGGGCGGGGGTAACACCGGGGAGCTGTTTTTT.

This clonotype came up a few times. The CDR3 is CASKQGHTNTGELFF. The CDR3 DNA follows: TGTGCCAGCAAACAAGGGCACACGAACACCGGGGAGCTGTTTTTT. The chain combines TRBV3-1 with TRBJ2-2; D unclear. Trimming shortened V by 7 bases and J by 0 bases, and 12 bases separated the two germline ends. The CDR3 extends over 15 amino acids. Germline V gives CDR1 LGHDT, CDR2 YNNKEL (reference sequence).

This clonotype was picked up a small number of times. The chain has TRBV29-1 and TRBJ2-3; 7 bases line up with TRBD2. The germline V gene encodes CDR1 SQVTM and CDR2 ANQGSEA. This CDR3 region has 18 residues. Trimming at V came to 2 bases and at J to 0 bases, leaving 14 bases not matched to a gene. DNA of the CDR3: TGCAGCGTTGAACGAGGACTAGATGTTGATCCCAGCACAGATACGCAGTATTTT. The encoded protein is CSVERGLDVDPSTDTQYF.

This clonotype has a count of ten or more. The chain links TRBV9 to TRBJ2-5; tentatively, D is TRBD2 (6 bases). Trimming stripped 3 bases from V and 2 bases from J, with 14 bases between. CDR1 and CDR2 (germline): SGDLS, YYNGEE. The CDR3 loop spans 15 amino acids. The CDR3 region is CASSAGEREQETQYF. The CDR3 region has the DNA TGTGCCAGCAGCGCGGGGGAGAGGGAACAAGAGACCCAGTACTTC.

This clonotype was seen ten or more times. DNA for the CDR3: TGTGCCAGCAGTTACAGACAGGGGGCGAGGGAGCAGTACTTC. Its translation is CASSYRQGAREQYF. The chain couples TRBV6-5 to TRBJ2-7; 10 nucleotides line up with TRBD1. In germline, CDR1 is MNHEY, CDR2 SVGAGI. CDR3 size: 14 residues. Trimming removed 2 bases from V and 7 bases from J; junction bases left unmatched: 5.

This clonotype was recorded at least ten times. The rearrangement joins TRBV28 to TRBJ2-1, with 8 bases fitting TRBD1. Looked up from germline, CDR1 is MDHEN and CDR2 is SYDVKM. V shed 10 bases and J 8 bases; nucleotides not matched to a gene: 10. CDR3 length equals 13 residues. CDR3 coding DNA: TGTGCCACGGTAGCAGGGGGCGAAGATGAGCAGTTCTTC. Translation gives CATVAGGEDEQFF.

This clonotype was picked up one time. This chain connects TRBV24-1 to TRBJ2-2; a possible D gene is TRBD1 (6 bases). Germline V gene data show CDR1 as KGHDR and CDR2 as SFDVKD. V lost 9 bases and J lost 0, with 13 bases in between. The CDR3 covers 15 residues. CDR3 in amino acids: CATGSRTANTGELFF. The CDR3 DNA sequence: TGTGCCACCGGAAGTAGGACAGCGAACACCGGGGAGCTGTTTTTT.